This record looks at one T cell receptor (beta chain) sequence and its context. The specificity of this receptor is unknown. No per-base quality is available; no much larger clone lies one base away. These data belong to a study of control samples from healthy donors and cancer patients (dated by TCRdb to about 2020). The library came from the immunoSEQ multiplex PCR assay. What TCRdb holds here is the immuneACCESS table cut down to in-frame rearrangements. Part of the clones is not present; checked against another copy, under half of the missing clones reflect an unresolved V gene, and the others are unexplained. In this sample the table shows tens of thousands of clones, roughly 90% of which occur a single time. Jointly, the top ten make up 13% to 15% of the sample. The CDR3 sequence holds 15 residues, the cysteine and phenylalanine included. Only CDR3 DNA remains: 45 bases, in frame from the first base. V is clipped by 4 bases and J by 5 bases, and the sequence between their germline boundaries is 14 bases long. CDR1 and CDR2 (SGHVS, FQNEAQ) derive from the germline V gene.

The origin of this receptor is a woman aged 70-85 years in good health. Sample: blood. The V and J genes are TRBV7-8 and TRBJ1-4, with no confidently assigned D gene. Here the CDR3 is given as CASSYSGRINEKLFF. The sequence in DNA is TGTGCCAGCAGCTACTCTGGACGGATAAATGAAAAACTGTTTTTT.